This entry describes one T cell receptor beta chain. The sample holds a few counts of this clone. The specificity of this receptor is unknown. No base quality values were provided; no much bigger clone lies one nucleotide off. The cohort was made up of 500 to 800 healthy bone marrow donors. All cohort members were sampled while nominally healthy, although unrecorded immune exposures were likely present. The donor tested CMV seronegative, placing the donor among the 350 or so seronegative members of the cohort. A peripheral blood sample was collected from each donor, and TCR beta sequencing was performed on peripheral blood mononuclear cells. The Qiagen DNeasy Blood Extraction Kit was used to extract genomic DNA from the blood cell samples. This sample was included in a study of cytomegalovirus exposure and HLA in healthy donors (dated by TCRdb to about 2017). Broadly, across the study: An earlier analysis of 587 of the donors reported approximately 300 Gb of sequence data and some 120 million unique TCR beta sequences from roughly 200 million T cells. Across roughly 420 genotyped donors of the cohort, an average of roughly 230,000 unique TCR beta nucleotide sequences per donor were sequenced, and roughly 20% of those sequences were non-productive. To predict cytomegalovirus infection status, the study brought together high-throughput TCR immunosequencing, statistical association of individual TCRs with disease status, and machine learning. The study was designed to test whether signatures of past pathogen exposure could be identified by cataloging public T cell receptors. An earlier analysis of a few hundred of the donors applied high-throughput TCR beta sequencing to assess whether each TCR beta V gene segment acted as functional or pseudogenic. All discovery cohort repertoires had been generated on a single sequencing platform. The study used immunosequencing to profile the T cell repertoires of approximately 650 subjects and linked those repertoires to cytomegalovirus serostatus. The genetic ancestry cluster associated with self-reported Caucasian donors included around four fifths of the 300 to 450 genotyped donors. Both class I and class II loci were covered by HLA typing, at four-digit resolution. An early release that covered fewer than 800 HLA-typed donors contained about 290 gigabases of sequencing data and 65 million to 100 million unique TCR sequences. About 5 DR-DQ haplotypes were handled as single units for association and clustering, since linkage in the cohort was strong. Donor age, sex, ethnicity and CMV serostatus were compiled alongside the repertoire data. Along with the approximately 670-subject first cohort, a separate validation cohort of over a hundred different subjects was used. Rather than drawing on any new phenotypic data, the later analysis identified candidate immune exposures from TCR beta sequences and the way those sequences occurred across donors. Typing coverage varied by locus: about 620-640 donors for A, B, C, DRB1 and DQB1; approximately 500 for DQA1; approximately 610 for DPA1; approximately 450 for DPB1. In a later genetic analysis, genome-wide SNP genotypes for 398 of the 666 donors were used, and that subset was treated as a discovery cohort. A later analysis re-examined previously published TCR beta repertoires from roughly 720 donors and added high-resolution HLA genotyping to investigate patterns of TCR occurrence. The research as a whole found: The earlier analysis of fewer than 750 of the donors excluded roughly 17 rarely observed V segments, including chromosome 9 orphons, because counts were too low. When HLA alleles, especially DR and DQ, strongly co-occurred, attributing TCR associations to individual alleles was difficult. The classifier was reported to diagnose cytomegalovirus status with high specificity and sensitivity in both the original and validation cohorts. In a later analysis, about 17,000 TCR beta sequences were associated with specific HLA alleles at a false discovery rate of 0.05. Correlated functional status among segregating V segments might be attributable to linkage disequilibrium, but an unknown experimental factor could not be ruled out. Sequencing depth was assumed to be roughly uniform across donors in the presence/absence analyses, though that assumption may not hold. The cohort was sequenced for TCR beta chains only, and without alpha or paired-chain data the features that could be detected were limited. The study listed 150 to 200 TCR beta chains as associated with cytomegalovirus. Some IMGT-functional V segments, including TRBV6-2 and TRBV6-3, could not be distinguished by the 87-base-pair reads and were therefore excluded. Several of the top co-occurrence clusters appeared to be linked to parvovirus B19, influenza, CMV and Epstein-Barr virus, according to a later analysis. A further reported finding was that TCR beta sequences accurately predicted the HLA-A and HLA-B alleles for most subjects in the first cohort. The authors suggested that the approach could potentially be generalized to other disease states and immunological phenotypes. Most TCR sequences were seen in very few donors, while some public TCRs were found in many individuals. A later analysis found that TCR association rates varied across HLA loci, with DRB1 alleles showing the most associated TCRs and HLA-C alleles the fewest. A group of highly shared sequence variants was considered likely to be a technical artifact of the sequencing pipeline. In vitro tests confirmed that a few of the cytomegalovirus-associated TCR beta chains recognize cytomegalovirus antigens. An earlier analysis of around 540 of the donors showed that most TCR beta V segments appeared in productive rearrangements either about 87% or about 30% of the time, which broadly matched IMGT annotations. A later analysis found that HLA-associated TCR beta chains were more clonally expanded and had lower generation probabilities than equally common non-associated chains. Most CMV-associated TCR beta chains appeared to be HLA-restricted in a later analysis, and the HLA associations seemed to be driven largely by CMV exposure. According to a later genetic analysis, donors in an Asian-associated ancestry cluster had fewer N-insertions in productive TCRs than the approximately 670-donor mean. In a later genetic analysis, a missense DCLRE1C variant was associated with V-gene and J-gene trimming of TCR beta chains, and the association was replicated in an independent cohort. Because HLA typing was missing for some donors at each locus, association tests included only the typed subset. CMV serostatus was the only immune exposure information available for the cohort.

The junction shows trimming of 5 bases on V and 0 bases on J, plus 11 bases between the germline ends. The germline V gene supplies CDR1 MDHEN and CDR2 SYDVKM. From the cysteine through the phenylalanine, the CDR3 covers 15 amino acids. The DNA shown is the 45-base CDR3, in frame from base 1. Library generation was performed with the immunoSEQ multiplex PCR assay. For the multiplex PCR, a mixture combining 60 forward primers for TCR Vbeta segments and 13 reverse primers for TCR Jbeta segments was used. A multiplex PCR assay on genomic DNA amplified the CDR3 region of rearranged TCR beta genes. Amplified TCR beta libraries were sequenced as 87-base-pair reads on the Illumina HiSeq System. The study's own analysis went as follows. A later analysis tallied roughly 80 million unique TCR beta chains across the 666 repertoires, and approximately 12 million of those chains were shared by two or more donors. Raw reads were error-corrected and collapsed into unique sequences with a nearest-neighbor algorithm that merged closely related sequences to remove PCR and sequencing errors. Alignment of CDR3 sequences to IMGT reference sequences was used to assign V, D and J gene segments. Each retained sequence needed at least a six-nucleotide match to both a V gene segment and a J gene segment. A rearrangement was called productive if the CDR3 had no stop codons and remained in frame with V and J, and every other rearrangement was called non-productive. CDR3 was defined by IMGT convention, running from the second conserved V-encoded cysteine to the conserved J-encoded phenylalanine. In an earlier analysis of 587 of the donors, sequences lacking an unambiguous match to a single V gene segment were excluded. An earlier analysis of fewer than 750 of the donors called V segments functional above 56.7% productive rearrangements and segregating when the between-donor standard deviation exceeded 5%. A statistical classification framework was built for diagnosing cytomegalovirus status from the catalog of TCR beta chain sequences. V and J gene assignment, in a later analysis, came from comparing TCR nucleotide sequences with IMGT/GENE-DB human TR gene sequences. A later analysis assigned CDR3 sequences and most-parsimonious VDJ recombination scenarios with the TCRdist pipeline. In a later analysis, each TCR beta chain was defined by its CDR3 amino acid sequence together with its V-gene family, and reads lacking a unique V-gene family were excluded. In a later analysis, 450 to 600 highly shared, low-generation-probability nucleotide sequences were removed to address suspected cross-contamination and a sequencing artifact. In a later analysis, a clonal expansion index for each public chain was calculated from normalized within-repertoire ranks of inferred template counts. In a later analysis, generation probabilities were computed using a VDJ recombination model fitted to out-of-frame rearrangements, and the results were checked against IGoR. In a later analysis, hypergeometric tests were used to score TCR-TCR, TCR-HLA and TCR-CMV co-occurrence, with a repertoire-size bias correction applied to TCR pairs. In a later analysis, false discovery rates were estimated by permuting HLA or CMV assignments 20 times. In a later analysis, co-occurring TCRs were grouped with DBSCAN, and TCRdist sequence similarity was added when clustering was performed within HLA-allele-positive subsets. For co-occurrence clustering, repertoires with fewer than 30,000 or more than 120,000 public chains were excluded, along with four to six repertoires with anomalous nucleotide sharing. The table comes from immuneACCESS by way of TCRdb, which keeps in-frame sequences with V and J called. Part of the clones is missing from these tables; in studies checked, under half for an unresolved V gene and the rest for unknown reasons. For V, J and clone size, that table is used; D and trimming come from the DNA. This sample gives 130,000 or so clones in total; approximately 86% of them show up just once. Around 0.5% of the sample goes to the ten largest clones.

Sequenced sample: PBMCs. The chain is assembled from TRBV28 and TRBJ1-5; the D gene is unclear. This sequence originates from a woman in her thirties or forties in good health and CMV-seronegative. CDR3 reads: CASSQSPSSNQPQHF. DNA sequence: TGTGCCAGCAGTCAATCTCCCAGTAGCAATCAGCCCCAGCATTTT.